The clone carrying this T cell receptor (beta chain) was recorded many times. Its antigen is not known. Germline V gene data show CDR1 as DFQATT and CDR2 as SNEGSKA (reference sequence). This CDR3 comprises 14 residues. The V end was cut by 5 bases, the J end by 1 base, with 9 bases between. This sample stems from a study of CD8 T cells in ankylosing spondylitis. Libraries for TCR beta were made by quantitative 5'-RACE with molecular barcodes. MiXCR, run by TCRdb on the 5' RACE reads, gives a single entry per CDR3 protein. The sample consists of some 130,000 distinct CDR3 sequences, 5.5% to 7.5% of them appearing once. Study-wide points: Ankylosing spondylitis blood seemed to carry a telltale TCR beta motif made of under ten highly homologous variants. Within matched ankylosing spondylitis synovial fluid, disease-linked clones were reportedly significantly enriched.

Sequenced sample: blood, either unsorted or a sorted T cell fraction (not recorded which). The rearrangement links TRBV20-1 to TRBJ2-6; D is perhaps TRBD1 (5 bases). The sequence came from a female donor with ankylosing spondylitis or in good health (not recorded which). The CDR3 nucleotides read TGCAGTGCTTCCGACAGATCTGGGGCCAACGTCCTGACTTTC. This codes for CSASDRSGANVLTF.